This T cell receptor beta chain was captured by sequencing in a study of OX40 agonist ivuxolimab in advanced cancers. Study background: Participants averaged approximately 65 years of age (range about 23 to 80) and were over 75% male.

The study, taken as a whole, reports: Among T cells, CD8+ cells averaged more expanded clones than CD4+ cells. At doses 0.1 to 3.0 mg/kg, CD4+ and CD8+ clones expanded. Low clonal expansion, among the lowest seen, marked partial responders at 0.1-3.0 mg/kg.

The length of the CDR3 is 14 residues. From germline, CDR1 is MNHEY and CDR2 SMNVEV (reference sequence). V lost 4 bases and J lost 9; bases outside the gene matches: 4. Measured with immunoSEQ multiplex PCR; TCRdb has only the in-frame clones, and not every one. The sample shows 30,000 to 40,000 clones, approximately 90% of them seen only once. Note on this clone: What it binds is not known.

This TCR came from an adult with an advanced solid tumor such as melanoma, head and neck, liver or kidney cancer. The genes are TRBV27 and TRBJ1-6; 9 positions agree with TRBD1. The sample here was CD4+ or CD8+ T cells sorted from blood, taken in a trial of the OX40 agonist ivuxolimab. CDR3 nucleotides: TGTGCCAGCAGTTATACAGGGGGCGGTTCACCCCTCCACTTT. Protein sequence: CASSYTGGGSPLHF.